A selection of T cell receptor beta chains follows, all from one sample in a study of cytomegalovirus exposure and HLA in healthy donors. Some clones are missing from TCRdb's copy, which holds only in-frame ones; the method was immunoSEQ multiplex PCR. The sample holds approximately 170,000 clones, roughly four fifths seen once. Sequences were obtained from PBMCs. The receptors stem from a woman aged 25 to 39 in good health and CMV-seropositive. Both conserved end residues are part of each CDR3. A D gene is named only where the DNA matches it firmly. Rows give clone size only sometimes, using once, few, many, or a class for an expanded clone.

clone_size: -
cdr3_length: 12
d_call: -
v_call: TRBV7-2
j_call: TRBJ1-1
cdr3_aa: CASSIRETEAFF
cdr3_nt: TGTGCCAGCAGCATTCGGGAGACTGAAGCTTTCTTT

clone_size: -
cdr3_length: 13
d_call: -
v_call: TRBV14
j_call: TRBJ1-5
cdr3_aa: CASSQDRGQPQHF
cdr3_nt: TGTGCCAGCAGCCAAGACAGGGGACAGCCCCAGCATTTT

clone_size: once
cdr3_length: 14
d_call: -
v_call: TRBV6-5
j_call: TRBJ2-1
cdr3_aa: CASSQGGRVNEQFF
cdr3_nt: TGTGCCAGCAGCCAGGGGGGAAGGGTCAATGAGCAGTTCTTC

clone_size: -
cdr3_length: 13
d_call: -
v_call: TRBV5-4
j_call: TRBJ2-5
cdr3_aa: CATIGGTKETQYF
cdr3_nt: TGTGCCACCATAGGCGGTACGAAAGAGACCCAGTACTTC

clone_size: -
cdr3_length: 14
d_call: -
v_call: TRBV6-5
j_call: TRBJ1-1
cdr3_aa: CASSYSSGYTEAFF
cdr3_nt: TGTGCCAGCAGTTACTCTTCGGGGTACACTGAAGCTTTCTTT

clone_size: -
cdr3_length: 13
d_call: -
v_call: TRBV30
j_call: TRBJ2-3
cdr3_aa: CAWSYHSGDTQYF
cdr3_nt: TGTGCCTGGAGTTACCACTCCGGGGATACGCAGTATTTT

clone_size: -
cdr3_length: 14
d_call: -
v_call: TRBV27
j_call: TRBJ1-2
cdr3_aa: CASRPGLINYGYTF
cdr3_nt: TGTGCCAGCCGACCGGGACTGATAAACTATGGCTACACCTTC

clone_size: -
cdr3_length: 13
d_call: -
v_call: TRBV10-2
j_call: TRBJ1-2
cdr3_aa: CASSAYIQNGYTF
cdr3_nt: TGCGCCAGCAGCGCATATATACAGAACGGCTACACCTTC

clone_size: -
cdr3_length: 15
d_call: -
v_call: TRBV5-1
j_call: TRBJ2-1
cdr3_aa: CASSPRERSYNEQFF
cdr3_nt: TGCGCCAGCAGCCCACGGGAGCGCAGTTACAATGAGCAGTTCTTC

clone_size: -
cdr3_length: 14
d_call: -
v_call: TRBV11-3
j_call: TRBJ2-7
cdr3_aa: CARENGMVTYEQYF
cdr3_nt: TGTGCCAGAGAAAACGGGATGGTCACCTACGAGCAGTACTTC

clone_size: -
cdr3_length: 14
d_call: -
v_call: TRBV19
j_call: TRBJ1-2
cdr3_aa: CASSISPADGGYTF
cdr3_nt: TGTGCCAGTAGTATTAGTCCCGCGGATGGTGGCTACACCTTC

clone_size: -
cdr3_length: 14
d_call: -
v_call: TRBV7-9
j_call: TRBJ1-1
cdr3_aa: CVHEEGVGNTEAFF
cdr3_nt: TGTGTCCACGAAGAAGGGGTAGGGAACACTGAAGCTTTCTTT

clone_size: -
cdr3_length: 15
d_call: -
v_call: TRBV6-7
j_call: TRBJ2-4
cdr3_aa: CASSYGGARGIVQYF
cdr3_nt: TGTGCCAGCAGTTATGGGGGGGCCCGGGGGATTGTTCAGTACTTC

clone_size: -
cdr3_length: 14
d_call: -
v_call: TRBV5-5
j_call: TRBJ1-1
cdr3_aa: CASSPEEGLPEAFF
cdr3_nt: TGTGCCAGCAGCCCTGAGGAGGGGCTACCTGAAGCTTTCTTT

clone_size: -
cdr3_length: 14
d_call: TRBD1
v_call: TRBV2
j_call: TRBJ2-5
cdr3_aa: CASSESTGIGTQYF
cdr3_nt: TGTGCCAGCAGTGAATCGACAGGGATCGGGACCCAGTACTTC

clone_size: -
cdr3_length: 17
d_call: TRBD1
v_call: TRBV5-1
j_call: TRBJ1-6
cdr3_aa: CASSLNSRDRGNSPLHF
cdr3_nt: TGCGCCAGCAGCTTGAATTCCCGGGACAGGGGGAATTCACCCCTCCACTTT

clone_size: -
cdr3_length: 15
d_call: TRBD2
v_call: TRBV29-1
j_call: TRBJ2-5
cdr3_aa: CSVEAAGGFGETQYF
cdr3_nt: TGCAGCGTTGAAGCGGCGGGAGGGTTTGGGGAGACCCAGTACTTC

clone_size: -
cdr3_length: 12
d_call: -
v_call: TRBV29-1
j_call: TRBJ2-7
cdr3_aa: CSVTRGGYEQYF
cdr3_nt: TGCAGCGTTACAAGGGGGGGCTACGAGCAGTACTTC

clone_size: -
cdr3_length: 14
d_call: TRBD1
v_call: TRBV5-1
j_call: TRBJ1-1
cdr3_aa: CASSHQGASAEAFF
cdr3_nt: TGCGCCAGCAGCCACCAGGGGGCTAGCGCTGAAGCTTTCTTT

clone_size: -
cdr3_length: 15
d_call: -
v_call: TRBV19
j_call: TRBJ1-4
cdr3_aa: CASSIDPRTDGKLFF
cdr3_nt: TGTGCCAGTAGTATAGATCCCCGGACAGACGGAAAACTGTTTTTT

clone_size: -
cdr3_length: 16
d_call: TRBD2
v_call: TRBV5-1
j_call: TRBJ2-7
cdr3_aa: CASSPGTSGRVYEQYF
cdr3_nt: TGCGCCAGCAGCCCGGGGACTAGCGGGAGAGTTTACGAGCAGTACTTC

clone_size: few
cdr3_length: 12
d_call: -
v_call: TRBV2
j_call: TRBJ1-4
cdr3_aa: CAGLTPNEKLFF
cdr3_nt: TGTGCCGGCCTTACACCTAATGAAAAACTGTTTTTT

clone_size: -
cdr3_length: 15
d_call: TRBD2
v_call: TRBV7-2
j_call: TRBJ2-7
cdr3_aa: CASSSSRGGRNEQYF
cdr3_nt: TGTGCCAGCAGCTCCTCTCGGGGGGGACGGAACGAGCAGTACTTC

clone_size: -
cdr3_length: 19
d_call: TRBD2
v_call: TRBV27
j_call: TRBJ2-1
cdr3_aa: CASRPRGLAGGFSPDEQFF
cdr3_nt: TGTGCCAGCAGACCTCGGGGACTAGCGGGAGGGTTCTCCCCGGATGAGCAGTTCTTC

clone_size: few
cdr3_length: 16
d_call: -
v_call: TRBV7-9
j_call: TRBJ2-7
cdr3_aa: CASSMGHGTPVDEQYF
cdr3_nt: TGTGCCAGCAGCATGGGCCACGGGACACCGGTTGACGAGCAGTACTTC

clone_size: -
cdr3_length: 16
d_call: TRBD1
v_call: TRBV19
j_call: TRBJ1-2
cdr3_aa: CASKPPGQGLPYGYTF
cdr3_nt: TGTGCCAGCAAGCCTCCGGGACAGGGGTTACCCTATGGCTACACCTTC

clone_size: -
cdr3_length: 12
d_call: -
v_call: TRBV30
j_call: TRBJ1-3
cdr3_aa: CARGTPRNTIYF
cdr3_nt: TGTGCCCGGGGGACCCCTAGGAACACCATATATTTT

clone_size: -
cdr3_length: 12
d_call: -
v_call: TRBV6-6
j_call: TRBJ2-7
cdr3_aa: CASSRQSYEQYF
cdr3_nt: TGTGCCAGCAGCAGACAGTCCTACGAGCAGTACTTC

clone_size: -
cdr3_length: 15
d_call: TRBD1
v_call: TRBV9
j_call: TRBJ1-1
cdr3_aa: CASSLAGTGNTEAFF
cdr3_nt: TGTGCCAGCAGCTTGGCCGGGACAGGGAACACTGAAGCTTTCTTT

clone_size: -
cdr3_length: 17
d_call: -
v_call: TRBV7-6
j_call: TRBJ2-1
cdr3_aa: CASSPWDSGSSYNEQFF
cdr3_nt: TGTGCCAGCAGCCCATGGGATAGCGGCAGCTCCTACAATGAGCAGTTCTTC

clone_size: -
cdr3_length: 15
d_call: TRBD1
v_call: TRBV7-2
j_call: TRBJ2-7
cdr3_aa: CASSSPGQGIYEQYF
cdr3_nt: TGTGCCAGCAGCTCGCCGGGACAGGGGATCTACGAGCAGTACTTC

clone_size: -
cdr3_length: 16
d_call: TRBD2
v_call: TRBV7-9
j_call: TRBJ2-1
cdr3_aa: CASSWYLAGVGNEQFF
cdr3_nt: TGTGCCAGCAGCTGGTATCTAGCGGGAGTGGGAAATGAGCAGTTCTTC

clone_size: -
cdr3_length: 15
d_call: TRBD2
v_call: TRBV4-3
j_call: TRBJ2-1
cdr3_aa: CASSLSGGNYNEQFF
cdr3_nt: TGCGCCAGCAGCCTTAGCGGGGGAAACTACAATGAGCAGTTCTTC

clone_size: few
cdr3_length: 15
d_call: TRBD1
v_call: TRBV5-4
j_call: TRBJ1-4
cdr3_aa: CASSRPGQGNEKLFF
cdr3_nt: TGTGCCAGCAGTCGGCCGGGACAGGGGAATGAAAAACTGTTTTTT

clone_size: -
cdr3_length: 13
d_call: -
v_call: TRBV7-2
j_call: TRBJ1-2
cdr3_aa: CASSLDVRVTVRF
cdr3_nt: TGTGCCAGCAGCTTAGATGTACGAGTTACAGTTCGTTTC

clone_size: -
cdr3_length: 16
d_call: -
v_call: TRBV9
j_call: TRBJ1-3
cdr3_aa: CASSVGPGGSGNTIYF
cdr3_nt: TGTGCCAGCAGCGTAGGGCCCGGGGGCTCTGGAAACACCATATATTTT

clone_size: -
cdr3_length: 16
d_call: TRBD2
v_call: TRBV18
j_call: TRBJ2-1
cdr3_aa: CASSPTGLAGGPEQFF
cdr3_nt: TGTGCCAGCTCACCCACGGGCCTAGCGGGGGGCCCTGAGCAGTTCTTC

clone_size: -
cdr3_length: 11
d_call: -
v_call: TRBV7-2
j_call: TRBJ2-1
cdr3_aa: CASSPYNEQFF
cdr3_nt: TGTGCCAGCAGCCCTTACAATGAGCAGTTCTTC

clone_size: -
cdr3_length: 15
d_call: -
v_call: TRBV4-3
j_call: TRBJ2-7
cdr3_aa: CASSQEPGGLYEQYF
cdr3_nt: TGCGCCAGCAGCCAAGAGCCGGGGGGCCTGTACGAGCAGTACTTC

clone_size: -
cdr3_length: 18
d_call: TRBD2
v_call: TRBV7-9
j_call: TRBJ2-2
cdr3_aa: CASSLGLYSGKGPGELFF
cdr3_nt: TGTGCCAGCAGCTTAGGACTCTATAGCGGGAAGGGCCCCGGGGAGCTGTTTTTT

clone_size: -
cdr3_length: 16
d_call: TRBD2
v_call: TRBV5-4
j_call: TRBJ2-1
cdr3_aa: CASSRTTSGAYNEQFF
cdr3_nt: TGTGCCAGCAGCCGTACGACTAGCGGGGCTTACAATGAGCAGTTCTTC

clone_size: -
cdr3_length: 15
d_call: TRBD2
v_call: TRBV19
j_call: TRBJ2-1
cdr3_aa: CASSLLASGTDEQFF
cdr3_nt: TGTGCCAGTAGCTTACTGGCTAGCGGTACCGATGAGCAGTTCTTC

clone_size: -
cdr3_length: 14
d_call: -
v_call: TRBV18
j_call: TRBJ2-3
cdr3_aa: CASSPATLRDTQYF
cdr3_nt: TGTGCCAGCTCACCGGCGACCCTCAGGGATACGCAGTATTTT